Below, 29 T cell receptor beta chains from the same sample are listed, as sequenced in a study of Tregs in tolerant kidney transplant recipients. The protocol was immunoSEQ multiplex PCR, while the TCRdb copy is restricted to in-frame clones and leaves out a portion. The sample consists of about 64,000 clones, 70% to 90% of them appearing once. Related graft donors supplied nonmyeloablative bone marrow transplants, and mixed chimerism was transient. The material was CD4+ T cells from blood (PBMCs), obtained 6 months after the transplant. The receptor source for this set is a human patient who received a combined kidney and bone marrow transplant. Some T cells may be transferred from the graft donor.

V usage is TRBV19 and J usage is TRBJ1-2; D not certain. Trimming pared 3 bases from V and 3 bases from J, leaving 8 bases between. CDR1 and CDR2 (germline): LNHDA, SQIVND (reference sequence). The CDR3 is 13 residues long. The CDR3 spells CASSMGAHYGYTF. CDR3 DNA sequence: TGTGCCAGTAGTATGGGAGCGCACTATGGCTACACCTTC.

The J gene is TRBJ1-3, the V gene TRBV7-6, with 8 nucleotides matching TRBD1. Germline-derived CDR1 and CDR2 are SGHVS and FNYEAQ. CDR3 size: 15 residues. The V segment lost 1 base and the J segment 4 bases; nucleotides outside the gene matches: 3. The CDR3 DNA follows: TGTGCCAGCAGCTTAGGACAGGGGCACGGAAACACCATATATTTT. This encodes CASSLGQGHGNTIYF.

V gene TRBV7-2 combines with J gene TRBJ1-1; D gene uncertain. CDR3 size: 12 residues. V lost 2 bases to trimming and J lost 5 bases, with 6 bases between them. The V gene's germline CDR1 is SGHTA and CDR2 FQGNSA. The CDR3 sequence is CASSLSVTEAFF. The CDR3 DNA is TGTGCCAGCAGCTTAAGCGTAACTGAAGCTTTCTTT.

The J gene is TRBJ2-1, the V gene TRBV19; 9 bases are a match to TRBD2. The CDR3 is 16 residues long. Germline loops: CDR1 LNHDA, CDR2 SQIVND (reference sequence). Germline trimming cut 6 bases from V and 7 bases from J; bases unmatched to any gene: 13. The CDR3 is CASRGRWREGENEQFF. The CDR3 DNA follows: TGTGCCAGTAGGGGAAGGTGGCGGGAGGGAGAAAATGAGCAGTTCTTC.

The V call is TRBV28, the J call TRBJ2-7; 7 bases map to TRBD2. CDR3 length: 12 residues. The V gene's germline CDR1 is MDHEN and CDR2 SYDVKM. Unmatched junction bases numbered 3, after V lost 5 bases and J lost 5 bases. Written as DNA, the CDR3 is TGTGCCAGCAGTCAGGGAGGGCACGAGCAGTACTTC. Translating it yields CASSQGGHEQYF.

The chain couples TRBV6-5 to TRBJ1-2; 11 bases align to TRBD1. J lost 5 bases, V lost 4 bases, and 6 bases had no gene match. This CDR3 region has 15 residues. Germline CDR1 reads MNHEY; CDR2 reads SVGAGI. The CDR3 DNA reads as TGTGCCAGCAGTTCCCAAGGGACAGGGGGTTATGGCTACACCTTC. It is translated as CASSSQGTGGYGYTF.

This chain joins TRBV7-3 and TRBJ2-1; 10 positions match TRBD2. Germline CDR1 and CDR2: SGHTA and FQGTGA. The CDR3 is made up of 15 amino acids. V shed 4 bases and J 2 bases; nucleotides not matched to a gene: 2. The CDR3 DNA reads as TGTGCCAGCAGCTCCGGACTAGCGGCCTACAATGAGCAGTTCTTC. It yields the protein CASSSGLAAYNEQFF.

This chain links TRBV29-1 with TRBJ2-7; the match to TRBD1 covers 8 bases. There are 14 residues in the CDR3. V shed 3 bases, J shed 5 bases, and the junction held 9 bases outside the gene matches. Germline V gives CDR1 SQVTM, CDR2 ANQGSEA. CDR3 protein: CSVDGTGAVNEQYF. Here the CDR3 DNA reads TGCAGCGTTGACGGGACAGGTGCAGTAAACGAGCAGTACTTC.

The J gene is TRBJ2-6, the V gene TRBV2, with TRBD1 as a possible D gene (5 bases). CDR1 and CDR2 (germline): SNHLY, FYNNEI. This CDR3 spans 18 amino acids. V was clipped by 5 bases and J by 0 bases, with 17 bases between them. The CDR3 reads CASSRQRQPSSGANVLTF. CDR3 nucleotide sequence: TGTGCCAGCAGTCGTCAGCGACAGCCTAGCTCTGGGGCCAACGTCCTGACTTTC.

Only one count was recorded for this clone. V is TRBV7-6 and J is TRBJ1-4; TRBD1 aligns across 10 bases. The V and J ends lost 0 bases and 7 bases, in that order; junction bases with no gene match: 11. This CDR3 comprises 18 residues. Germline V lookup: CDR1 SGHVS, CDR2 FNYEAQ. For the CDR3, the DNA is TGTGCCAGCAGCTTAGCTTTTGGGACAGGGGAGGTTGGTGAAAAACTGTTTTTT. This sequence encodes CASSLAFGTGEVGEKLFF.

J is TRBJ2-1 and V is TRBV7-2; 9 nucleotides line up with TRBD2. Germline V gene lookup returns CDR1 SGHTA and CDR2 FQGNSA. Trimming took 0 bases from V and 14 from J; bases not matched to a gene: 17. The CDR3 spans 17 residues. The CDR3 here is CASSLAPGAGGRPSEFF. CDR3 in DNA: TGTGCCAGCAGCTTAGCGCCAGGAGCGGGGGGCCGTCCCTCCGAGTTCTTC.

V usage is TRBV5-3 and J usage is TRBJ2-3; D may be TRBD2 (6 bases). TRBV5-3 is reported as an ORF; its role is uncertain. The CDR3 runs 16 residues. V lost 0 bases and J 4 bases, leaving 15 bases between the germline ends. In DNA form, the CDR3 reads TGTGCCAGAAGCTTGGCCGGGACTTTTGGGGCAGATACGCAGTATTTT. Translation gives CARSLAGTFGADTQYF.

The gene calls are TRBV6-4 and TRBJ2-1; 9 nucleotides match TRBD2. The CDR3 runs to 14 residues. V shed 3 bases and J 15 bases; nucleotides not matched to a gene: 12. CDR1 and CDR2 from the germline V gene are MRHNA and SNTAGT. The CDR3 DNA reads as TGTGCCAGCAGTGATCATAGCGGGAGCGGGGGTTTGTTCTTC. This codes for CASSDHSGSGGLFF.

The gene calls are TRBV7-6 and TRBJ2-1, with TRBD2 as a possible D gene (5 bases). This CDR3 contains 13 residues. V was trimmed by 0 bases and J by 10 bases, leaving 10 bases between them. Germline V gene sequence: CDR1 SGHVS, CDR2 FNYEAQ. CDR3 sequence: CASSLATRGEQFF. The CDR3 nucleotides read TGTGCCAGCAGCTTAGCTACTAGAGGGGAGCAGTTCTTC.

This chain connects TRBV4-3 to TRBJ1-1, with D maybe TRBD1 (5 bases). Germline CDR1 LGHNA, CDR2 YSLEER. Trimming took 0 bases from V and 7 from J, leaving 12 bases between them. The CDR3 consists of 14 residues. For the CDR3, the DNA is TGCGCCAGCAGCCAAGATGGTCAGGGAATTGAAGCTTTCTTT. Translated, it gives CASSQDGQGIEAFF.

This clone was observed once. The chain is built from TRBV29-1 and TRBJ2-1; 12 bases are a match to TRBD2. V shed 3 bases and J 7 bases; nucleotides not matched to a gene: 13. The CDR3 has 17 amino acids. The V gene's germline CDR1 is SQVTM and CDR2 ANQGSEA. The CDR3 sequence is CSVEGPSGRARGNEQFF. The CDR3 DNA sequence: TGCAGCGTTGAGGGGCCTAGCGGGAGGGCCCGGGGGAATGAGCAGTTCTTC.

The chain carries TRBV7-9 and TRBJ2-2; D is perhaps TRBD1 (7 bases). Trimming took 7 bases from V and 3 from J, leaving 24 bases between them. This CDR3 has 18 amino acids. Germline-derived CDR1 and CDR2 are SEHNR and FQNEAQ (reference sequence). The CDR3 protein is CASMRGVTGAPYTGELFF. DNA for the CDR3: TGTGCCAGCATGAGGGGGGTTACAGGGGCCCCGTACACCGGGGAGCTGTTTTTT. The whole variable domain, remainder taken from reference TRBV7-9 and TRBJ2-2, is DTGVSQNPRHKITKRGQNVTFRCDPISEHNRLYWYRQTLGQGPEFLTYFQNEAQLEKSRLLSDRFSAERPKGSFSTLEIQRTEQGDSAMYLCASMRGVTGAPYTGELFFGEGSRLTVL.

The genes are TRBV4-1 and TRBJ2-4; TRBD2 matches at 8 bases. The CDR3 covers 19 residues. Germline values: CDR1 MGHRA, CDR2 YSYEKL. Germline trimming cut 1 base from V and 0 bases from J; bases unmatched to any gene: 11. CDR3 sequence reads: CASSQGILAGGLAKNIQYF. CDR3 DNA sequence: TGCGCCAGCAGCCAAGGGATCCTAGCGGGTGGACTAGCCAAAAACATTCAGTACTTC.

The CDR3 DNA sequence: TGTGCCAGCAGCCCGGGCTGGACAGGGAAAGGGACTGAAGCTTTCTTT. Translating it yields CASSPGWTGKGTEAFF. The chain links TRBV5-4 to TRBJ1-1; 8 nucleotides agree with TRBD1. Trimming at V came to 4 bases and at J to 5 bases, leaving 13 bases not matched to a gene. Germline V gene data show CDR1 as SGHNT and CDR2 as YYREEE (reference sequence). This CDR3 has 16 residues.

Concerning this clone itself: The identical CDR3 is also encoded by other nucleotide sequences in the sample. DNA for the CDR3: TGTGCCAGCAGCTCCGGACTAGCGGGAGGGACCGGGGAGCTGTTTTTT. Residues: CASSSGLAGGTGELFF. This chain links TRBV7-9 with TRBJ2-2; 15 nucleotides agree with TRBD2. J was trimmed by 5 bases and V by 4 bases; bases with no gene match: 2. The CDR3 is 16 amino acids. Germline CDR1 reads SEHNR; CDR2 reads FQNEAQ (reference sequence). The full variable domain, completed using reference TRBV7-9 and TRBJ2-2, is DTGVSQNPRHKITKRGQNVTFRCDPISEHNRLYWYRQTLGQGPEFLTYFQNEAQLEKSRLLSDRFSAERPKGSFSTLEIQRTEQGDSAMYLCASSSGLAGGTGELFFGEGSRLTVL.

This chain uses TRBV9 with TRBJ2-2; 10 nucleotides line up with TRBD2. Germline V lookup: CDR1 SGDLS, CDR2 YYNGEE. CDR3 length: 16 residues. Losses at the gene ends were 0 bases for V and 5 bases for J; bases not matched to a gene: 4. This chain's CDR3 is CASSVGLAGETGELFF. The CDR3 DNA is TGTGCCAGCAGCGTAGGGCTAGCGGGAGAAACCGGGGAGCTGTTTTTT.

The genes are TRBV28 and TRBJ1-1; maybe TRBD1 (6 bases). V shed 1 base and J shed 1 base, with 10 bases lying between them. The CDR3 is 15 amino acids. From germline, CDR1 is MDHEN and CDR2 SYDVKM. The CDR3, as DNA: TGTGCCAGCAGTTTATATACAGGGCCGAACACTGAAGCTTTCTTT. The encoded protein is CASSLYTGPNTEAFF.

On this clone itself: The same CDR3 can be traced to other DNA sequences in this sample. This chain links TRBV5-6 with TRBJ1-6; perhaps TRBD1 as D (6 bases). The germline CDR1 and CDR2 sequences are SGHDT and YYEEEE. Trimming left V 5 bases short and J 10 bases short, with 10 bases between. The CDR3 contains 12 residues. The CDR3 DNA reads TGTGCCAGCAGTTCAGGGGTCTCACCCCTCCACTTT. It yields the protein CASSSGVSPLHF. The complete variable domain, with remaining parts taken from reference TRBV5-6 and TRBJ1-6, reads DAGVTQSPTHLIKTRGQQVTLRCSPKSGHDTVSWYQQALGQGPQFIFQYYEEEERQRGNFPDRFSGHQFPNYSSELNVNALLLGDSALYLCASSSGVSPLHFGNGTRLTVT.

The genes are TRBV5-1 and TRBJ2-3; TRBD2 matches 9 bases. The CDR3 has 17 residues. Trimming cost V 0 bases and J 3 bases; bases outside gene matches: 8. CDR1 and CDR2 (germline): SGHRS, YFSETQ. This chain's CDR3 is CASSLGDAGGPTDTQYF. The CDR3 nucleotides are TGCGCCAGCAGCTTGGGTGATGCGGGAGGGCCTACAGATACGCAGTATTTT. The complete variable domain, with remaining parts taken from reference TRBV5-1 and TRBJ2-3, reads KAGVTQTPRYLIKTRGQQVTLSCSPISGHRSVSWYQQTPGQGLQFLFEYFSETQRNKGNFPGRFSGRQFSNSRSEMNVSTLELGDSALYLCASSLGDAGGPTDTQYFGPGTRLTVL.

This clone was found once. The chain employs TRBV5-5 and TRBJ2-7, with D uncertain. Trimming took 0 bases from V and 2 from J, leaving 9 bases between them. The germline V gene encodes CDR1 SGHKS and CDR2 YYEKEE (reference sequence). The CDR3 loop spans 14 amino acids. The CDR3 spells CASSLVRHTYEQYF. CDR3 DNA: TGTGCCAGCAGCTTGGTTCGACATACCTACGAGCAGTACTTC. The full variable domain, in which reference TRBV5-5 and TRBJ2-7 provide the parts outside the CDR3, is DAGVTQSPTHLIKTRGQQVTLRCSPISGHKSVSWYQQVLGQGPQFIFQYYEKEERGRGNFPDRFSARQFPNYSSELNVNALLLGDSALYLCASSLVRHTYEQYFGPGTRLTVT.

This rearrangement joins TRBV2 to TRBJ2-3; 14 nucleotides align to TRBD2. CDR3 size: 17 residues. V dropped 3 bases and J dropped 5; count of bases not matched to a gene: 7. Germline V gene lookup returns CDR1 SNHLY and CDR2 FYNNEI. The CDR3 here is CASSDRLAGGPGDTQYF. The CDR3 nucleotides are TGTGCCAGCAGTGACAGACTAGCGGGAGGGCCCGGAGATACGCAGTATTTT.

This clone was seen just once. The CDR3 loop reads CASSLVAGANYGYTF. The DNA of the CDR3 is TGTGCCAGCAGCTTAGTGGCAGGGGCAAACTATGGCTACACCTTC. V usage is TRBV7-9 and J usage is TRBJ1-2, with a tentative D call TRBD1 (6 bases). CDR1 is SEHNR and CDR2 is FQNEAQ in the germline V gene (reference sequence). CDR3 length equals 15 residues. Trimming removed 1 base at V and 2 bases at J, with 11 bases between. Filled out from reference TRBV7-9 and TRBJ1-2, the complete variable domain reads DTGVSQNPRHKITKRGQNVTFRCDPISEHNRLYWYRQTLGQGPEFLTYFQNEAQLEKSRLLSDRFSAERPKGSFSTLEIQRTEQGDSAMYLCASSLVAGANYGYTFGSGTRLTVV.

Details on this clone: At one of its ends the junction is not consistent with the germline gene, which may arise from a read error. Within the sample, other DNA sequences also encode this same CDR3. The rearrangement links TRBV10-3 to TRBJ1-6; 9 positions agree with TRBD1. CDR3 length equals 13 residues. CDR1 is ENHRY and CDR2 is SYGVKD in the germline V gene. Here the CDR3 reads CAIRGQGNSPLHF. CDR3 DNA: TGTGCCATCAGGGGACAGGGTAATTCCCCCCTCCACTTT.

V and J are TRBV7-2 and TRBJ2-3; 14 nucleotides line up with TRBD2. This CDR3 has 15 residues. Germline trimming cut 5 bases from V and 8 bases from J; bases unmatched to any gene: 6. The germline CDR1 and CDR2 sequences are SGHTA and FQGNSA. CDR3 sequence: CASSLGLAGVSTQYF. The CDR3, as DNA: TGTGCCAGCAGCCTGGGACTAGCGGGAGTAAGTACGCAGTATTTT.